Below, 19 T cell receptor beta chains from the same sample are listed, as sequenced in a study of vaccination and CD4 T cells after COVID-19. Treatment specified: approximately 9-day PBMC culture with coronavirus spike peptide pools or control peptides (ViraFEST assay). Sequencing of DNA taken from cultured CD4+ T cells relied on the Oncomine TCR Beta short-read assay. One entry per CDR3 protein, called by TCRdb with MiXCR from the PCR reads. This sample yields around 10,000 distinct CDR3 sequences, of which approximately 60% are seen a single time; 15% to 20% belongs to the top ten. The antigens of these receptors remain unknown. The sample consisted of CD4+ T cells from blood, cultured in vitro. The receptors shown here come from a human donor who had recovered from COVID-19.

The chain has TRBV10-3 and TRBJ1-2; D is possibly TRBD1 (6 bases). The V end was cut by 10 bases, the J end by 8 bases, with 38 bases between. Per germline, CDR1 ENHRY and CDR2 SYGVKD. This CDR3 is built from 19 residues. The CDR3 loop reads CASGNTRAGAGGDLLGYTF. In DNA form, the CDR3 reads TGTGCCAGCGGAAACACCCGGGCTGGTGCGGGGGGCGATTTGCTGGGCTACACCTTC.

The CDR3 DNA reads as TGTGCCAGCAGTCATGGGGTTAATTCACCCCTCCACTTT. Protein product: CASSHGVNSPLHF. The chain links TRBV25-1 to TRBJ1-6; D unresolved. Trimming took off 5 bases at V and 6 bases at J, with 8 bases between the two ends. This CDR3 contains 13 residues. Looked up from germline, CDR1 is MGHDK and CDR2 is SYGVNS. The full variable domain, completed using reference TRBV25-1 and TRBJ1-6, is EADIYQTPRYLVIGTGKKITLECSQTMGHDKMYWYQQDPGMELHLIHYSYGVNSTEKGDLSSESTVSRIRTEHFPLTLESARPSHTSQYLCASSHGVNSPLHFGNGTRLTVT.

CDR3 amino acids: CASSLASKVGYTF. The CDR3 DNA reads TGTGCCAGCAGCTTAGCCAGCAAAGTCGGCTACACCTTC. This rearrangement joins TRBV7-2 to TRBJ1-2; D gene ambiguous. Per germline, CDR1 SGHTA and CDR2 FQGNSA. This CDR3 has 13 residues. The V end was cut by 0 bases, the J end by 8 bases, with 10 bases between.

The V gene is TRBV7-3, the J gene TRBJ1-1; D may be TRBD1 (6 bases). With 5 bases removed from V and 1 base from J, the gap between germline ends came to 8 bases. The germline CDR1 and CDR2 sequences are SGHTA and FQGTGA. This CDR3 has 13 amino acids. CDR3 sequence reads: CASSRQENTEAFF. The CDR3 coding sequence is TGTGCCAGCAGCAGACAGGAGAACACTGAAGCTTTCTTT.

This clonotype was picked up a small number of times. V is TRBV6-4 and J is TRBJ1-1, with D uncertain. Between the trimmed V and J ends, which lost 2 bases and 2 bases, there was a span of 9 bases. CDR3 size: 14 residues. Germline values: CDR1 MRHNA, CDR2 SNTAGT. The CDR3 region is CASSDGPINTEAFF. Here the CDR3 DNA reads TGTGCCAGCAGTGACGGGCCGATAAACACTGAAGCTTTCTTT.

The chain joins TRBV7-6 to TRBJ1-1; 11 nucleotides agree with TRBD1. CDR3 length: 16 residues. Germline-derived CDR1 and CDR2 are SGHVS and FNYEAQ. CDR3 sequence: CASRTPGQGVSTEAFF. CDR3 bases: TGTGCTAGCCGCACCCCGGGACAGGGGGTTAGCACTGAAGCTTTCTTT.

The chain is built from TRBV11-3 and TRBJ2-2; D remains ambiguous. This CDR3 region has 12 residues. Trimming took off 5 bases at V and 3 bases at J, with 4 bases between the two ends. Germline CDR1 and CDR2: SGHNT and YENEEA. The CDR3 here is CASSPHTGELFF. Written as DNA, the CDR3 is TGTGCCAGCAGCCCGCACACCGGGGAGCTGTTTTTT.

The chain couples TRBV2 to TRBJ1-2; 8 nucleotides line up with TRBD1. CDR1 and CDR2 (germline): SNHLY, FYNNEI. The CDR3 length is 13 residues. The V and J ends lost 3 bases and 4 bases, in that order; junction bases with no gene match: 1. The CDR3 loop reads CASSEDRAYGYTF. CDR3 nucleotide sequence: TGTGCCAGCAGTGAGGACAGGGCCTATGGCTACACCTTC.

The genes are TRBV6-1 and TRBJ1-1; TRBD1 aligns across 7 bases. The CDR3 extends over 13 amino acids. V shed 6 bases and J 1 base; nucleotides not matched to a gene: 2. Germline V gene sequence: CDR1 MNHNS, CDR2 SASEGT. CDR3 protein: CASRGTANTEAFF. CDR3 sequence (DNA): TGTGCCAGCAGGGGGACAGCGAACACTGAAGCTTTCTTT.

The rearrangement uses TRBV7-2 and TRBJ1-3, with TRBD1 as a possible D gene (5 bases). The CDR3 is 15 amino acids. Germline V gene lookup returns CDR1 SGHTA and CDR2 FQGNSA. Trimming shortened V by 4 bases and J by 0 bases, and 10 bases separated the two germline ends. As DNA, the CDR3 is TGTGCCAGCAGCTCCCAGGACACCTCTGGAAACACCATATATTTT. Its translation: CASSSQDTSGNTIYF.

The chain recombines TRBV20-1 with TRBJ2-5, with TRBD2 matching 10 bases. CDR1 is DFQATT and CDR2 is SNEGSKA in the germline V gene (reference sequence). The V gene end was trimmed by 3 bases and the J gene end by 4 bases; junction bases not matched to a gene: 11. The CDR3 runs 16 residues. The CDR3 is CSARRIILAGPETQYF. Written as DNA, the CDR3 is TGCAGTGCTAGGCGGATCATACTAGCGGGGCCAGAGACCCAGTACTTC.

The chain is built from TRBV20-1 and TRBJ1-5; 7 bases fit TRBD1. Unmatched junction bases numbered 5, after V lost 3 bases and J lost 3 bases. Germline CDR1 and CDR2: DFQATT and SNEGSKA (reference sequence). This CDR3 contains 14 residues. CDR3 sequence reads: CSARHRGYNQPQHF. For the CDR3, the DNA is TGCAGTGCTAGGCACAGGGGTTACAATCAGCCCCAGCATTTT.

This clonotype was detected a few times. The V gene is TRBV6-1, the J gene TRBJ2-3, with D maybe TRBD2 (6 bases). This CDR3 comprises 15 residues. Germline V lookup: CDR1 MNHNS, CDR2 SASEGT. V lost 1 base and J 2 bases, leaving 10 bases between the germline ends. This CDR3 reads CASSEVSGPTDTQYF. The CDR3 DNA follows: TGTGCCAGCAGTGAAGTCAGCGGGCCCACAGATACGCAGTATTTT.

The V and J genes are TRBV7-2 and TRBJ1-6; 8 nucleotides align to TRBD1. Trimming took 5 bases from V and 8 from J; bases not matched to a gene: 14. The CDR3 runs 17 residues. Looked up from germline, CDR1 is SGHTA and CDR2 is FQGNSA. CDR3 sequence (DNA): TGTGCCAGCAGCACCGGGCCCCCGGGACAGGTCCATTCACCCCTCCACTTT. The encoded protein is CASSTGPPGQVHSPLHF.

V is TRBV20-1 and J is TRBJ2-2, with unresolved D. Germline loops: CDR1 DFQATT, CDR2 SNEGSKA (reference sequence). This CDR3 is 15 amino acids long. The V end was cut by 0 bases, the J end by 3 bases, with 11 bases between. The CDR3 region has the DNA TGCAGTGCTAGAGATGTATTGGGGTACACCGGGGAGCTGTTTTTT. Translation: CSARDVLGYTGELFF.

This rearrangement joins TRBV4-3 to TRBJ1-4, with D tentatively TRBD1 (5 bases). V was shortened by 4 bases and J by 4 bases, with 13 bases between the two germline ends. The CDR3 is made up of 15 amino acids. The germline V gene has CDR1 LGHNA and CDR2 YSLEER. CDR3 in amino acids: CASSRWDGGNEKLFF. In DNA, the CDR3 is TGCGCCAGCAGCCGCTGGGACGGAGGTAATGAAAAACTGTTTTTT.

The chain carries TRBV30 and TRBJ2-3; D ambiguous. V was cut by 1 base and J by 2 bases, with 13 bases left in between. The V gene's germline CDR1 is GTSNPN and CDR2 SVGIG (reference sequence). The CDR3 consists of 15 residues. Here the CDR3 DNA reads TGTGCCTGGAGTGAGGCTATATACCCCACAGATACGCAGTATTTT. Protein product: CAWSEAIYPTDTQYF.

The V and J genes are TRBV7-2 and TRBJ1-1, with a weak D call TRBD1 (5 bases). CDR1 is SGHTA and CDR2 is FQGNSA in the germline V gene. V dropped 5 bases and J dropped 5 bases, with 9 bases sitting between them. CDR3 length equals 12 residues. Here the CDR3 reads CASSQGATEAFF. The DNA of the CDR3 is TGTGCCAGCAGCCAAGGGGCGACTGAAGCTTTCTTT. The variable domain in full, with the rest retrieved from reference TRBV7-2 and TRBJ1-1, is GAGVSQSPSNKVTEKGKDVELRCDPISGHTALYWYRQSLGQGLEFLIYFQGNSAPDKSGLPSDRFSAERTGGSVSTLTIQRTQQEDSAVYLCASSQGATEAFFGQGTRLTVV.

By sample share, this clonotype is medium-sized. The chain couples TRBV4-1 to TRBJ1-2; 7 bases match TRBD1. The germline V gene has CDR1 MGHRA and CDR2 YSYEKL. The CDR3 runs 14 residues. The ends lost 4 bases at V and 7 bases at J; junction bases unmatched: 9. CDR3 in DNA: TGCGCCAGCAGCCTAGACAGGGTGTCGGTTGGCTACACCTTC. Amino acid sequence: CASSLDRVSVGYTF.